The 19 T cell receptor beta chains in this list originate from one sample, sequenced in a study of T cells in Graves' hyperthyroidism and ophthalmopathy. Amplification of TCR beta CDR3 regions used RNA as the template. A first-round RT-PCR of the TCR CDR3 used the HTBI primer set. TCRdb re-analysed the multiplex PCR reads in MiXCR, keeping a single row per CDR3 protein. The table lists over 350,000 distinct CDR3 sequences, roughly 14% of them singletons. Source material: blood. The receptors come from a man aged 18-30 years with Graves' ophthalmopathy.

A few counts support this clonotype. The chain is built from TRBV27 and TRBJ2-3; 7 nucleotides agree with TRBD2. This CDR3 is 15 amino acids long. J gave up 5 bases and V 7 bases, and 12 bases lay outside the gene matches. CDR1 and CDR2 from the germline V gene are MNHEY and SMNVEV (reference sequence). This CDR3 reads CASTPHREVLDTQYF. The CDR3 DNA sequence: TGTGCCAGCACCCCTCACCGGGAGGTTTTAGATACGCAGTATTTT.

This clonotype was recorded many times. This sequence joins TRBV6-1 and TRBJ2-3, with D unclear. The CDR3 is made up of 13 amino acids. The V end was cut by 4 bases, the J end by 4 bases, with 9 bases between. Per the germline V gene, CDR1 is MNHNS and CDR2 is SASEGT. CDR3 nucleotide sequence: TGTGCCAGCAGTGCAGGCTTTGCAGATACGCAGTATTTT. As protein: CASSAGFADTQYF.

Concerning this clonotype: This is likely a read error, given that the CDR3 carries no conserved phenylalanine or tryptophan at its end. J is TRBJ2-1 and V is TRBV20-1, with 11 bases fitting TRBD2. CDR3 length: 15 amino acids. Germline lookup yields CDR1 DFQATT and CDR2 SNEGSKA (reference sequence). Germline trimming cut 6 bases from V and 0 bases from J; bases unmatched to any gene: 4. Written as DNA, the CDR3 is TGCAGTGCCACTAGCGGGGGCCTCTCCTACAATGAGCAGTTCTCC. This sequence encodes CSATSGGLSYNEQFS.

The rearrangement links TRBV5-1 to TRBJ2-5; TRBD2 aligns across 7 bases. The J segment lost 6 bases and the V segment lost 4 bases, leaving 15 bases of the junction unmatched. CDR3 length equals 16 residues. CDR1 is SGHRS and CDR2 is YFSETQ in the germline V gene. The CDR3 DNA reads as TGCGCCAGCAGCCCACGACGGGGGAGGGTTGAAAAGACCCAGTACTTC. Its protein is CASSPRRGRVEKTQYF.

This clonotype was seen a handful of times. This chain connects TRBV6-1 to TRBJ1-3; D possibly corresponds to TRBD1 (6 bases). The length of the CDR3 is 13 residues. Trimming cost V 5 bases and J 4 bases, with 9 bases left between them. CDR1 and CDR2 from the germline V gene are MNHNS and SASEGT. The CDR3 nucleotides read TGTGCCAGCAGTAGACAGGAAGGAAACACCATATATTTT. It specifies CASSRQEGNTIYF.

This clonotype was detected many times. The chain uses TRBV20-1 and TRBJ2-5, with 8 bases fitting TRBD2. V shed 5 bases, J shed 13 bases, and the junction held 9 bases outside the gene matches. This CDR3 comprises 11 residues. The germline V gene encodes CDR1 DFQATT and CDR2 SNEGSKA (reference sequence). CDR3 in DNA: TGCAGTGCTCCATTTAGCGGGGTCAGGTACTTC. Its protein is CSAPFSGVRYF.

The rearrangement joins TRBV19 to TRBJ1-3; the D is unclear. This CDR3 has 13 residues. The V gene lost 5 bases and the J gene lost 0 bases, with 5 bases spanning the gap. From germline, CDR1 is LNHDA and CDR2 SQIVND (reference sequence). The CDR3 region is CASSAYSGNTIYF. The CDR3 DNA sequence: TGTGCCAGTAGTGCCTACTCTGGAAACACCATATATTTT.

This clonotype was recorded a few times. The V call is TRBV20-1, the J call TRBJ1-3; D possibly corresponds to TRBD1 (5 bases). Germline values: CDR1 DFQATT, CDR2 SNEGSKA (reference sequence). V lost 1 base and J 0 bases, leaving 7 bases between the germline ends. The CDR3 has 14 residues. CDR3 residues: CSARAGHSGNTIYF. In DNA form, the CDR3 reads TGCAGTGCTAGAGCAGGGCACTCTGGAAACACCATATATTTT.

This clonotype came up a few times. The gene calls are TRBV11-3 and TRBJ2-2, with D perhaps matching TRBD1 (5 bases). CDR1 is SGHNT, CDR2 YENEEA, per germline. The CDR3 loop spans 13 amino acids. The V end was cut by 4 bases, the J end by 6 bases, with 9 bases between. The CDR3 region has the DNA TGTGCCAGCAGCTCTCAGGGCCCCGGGGAGCTGTTTTTT. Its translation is CASSSQGPGELFF. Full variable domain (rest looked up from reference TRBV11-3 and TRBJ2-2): EAGVVQSPRYKIIEKKQPVAFWCNPISGHNTLYWYLQNLGQGPELLIRYENEEAVDDSQLPKDRFSAERLKGVDSTLKIQPAELGDSAVYLCASSSQGPGELFFGEGSRLTVL.

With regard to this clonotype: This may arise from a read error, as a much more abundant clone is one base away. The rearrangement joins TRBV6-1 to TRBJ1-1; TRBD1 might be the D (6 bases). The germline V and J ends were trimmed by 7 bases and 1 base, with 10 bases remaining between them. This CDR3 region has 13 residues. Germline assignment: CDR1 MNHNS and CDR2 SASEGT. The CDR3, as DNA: TGTGCCAGCACGGGACACCCGAACACTGAAGCTTTCTTT. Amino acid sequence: CASTGHPNTEAFF.

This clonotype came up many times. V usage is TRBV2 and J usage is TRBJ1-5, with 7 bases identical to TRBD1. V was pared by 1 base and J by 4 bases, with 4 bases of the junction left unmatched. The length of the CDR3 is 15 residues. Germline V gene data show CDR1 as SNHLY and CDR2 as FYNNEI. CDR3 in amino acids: CASSEVGGDNQPQHF. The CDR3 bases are TGTGCCAGCAGTGAAGTAGGGGGCGATAATCAGCCCCAGCATTTT.

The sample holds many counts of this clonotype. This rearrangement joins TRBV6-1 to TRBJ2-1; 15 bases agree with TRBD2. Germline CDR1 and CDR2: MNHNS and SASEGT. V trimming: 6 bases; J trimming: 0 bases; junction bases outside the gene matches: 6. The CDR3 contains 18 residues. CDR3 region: CASRGTSGGLSSYNEQFF. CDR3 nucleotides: TGTGCCAGCAGAGGGACTAGCGGGGGGCTTAGCTCCTACAATGAGCAGTTCTTC.

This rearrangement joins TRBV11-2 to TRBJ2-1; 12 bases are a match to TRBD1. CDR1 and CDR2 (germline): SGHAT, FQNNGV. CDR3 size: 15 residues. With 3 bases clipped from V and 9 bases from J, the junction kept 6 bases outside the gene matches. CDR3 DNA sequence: TGTGCCAGCAGCTTTCCCGGGACAGGGGGCATTGAGCAGTTCTTC. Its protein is CASSFPGTGGIEQFF.

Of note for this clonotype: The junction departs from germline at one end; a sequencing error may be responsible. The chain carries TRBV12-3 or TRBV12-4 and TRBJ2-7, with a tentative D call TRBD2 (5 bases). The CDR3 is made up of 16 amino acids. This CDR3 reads CASSLDPPGSSHEQYF. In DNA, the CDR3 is TGTGCCAGCAGCTTAGATCCTCCGGGAAGCTCCCACGAGCAGTACTTC.

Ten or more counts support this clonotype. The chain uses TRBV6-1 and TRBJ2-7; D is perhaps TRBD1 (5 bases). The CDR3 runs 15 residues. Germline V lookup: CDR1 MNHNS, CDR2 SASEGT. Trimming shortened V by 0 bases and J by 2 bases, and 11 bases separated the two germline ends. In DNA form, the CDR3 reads TGTGCCAGCAGTGAAGCTAGCCAGGGTGCCTACGAGCAGTACTTC. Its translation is CASSEASQGAYEQYF.

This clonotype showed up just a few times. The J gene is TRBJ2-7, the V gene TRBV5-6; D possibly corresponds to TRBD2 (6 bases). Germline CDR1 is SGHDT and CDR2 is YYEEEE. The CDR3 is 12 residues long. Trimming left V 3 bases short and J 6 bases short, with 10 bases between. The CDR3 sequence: CASSWGVGEQYF. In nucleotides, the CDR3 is TGTGCCAGCAGCTGGGGGGTTGGCGAGCAGTACTTC.

The CDR3 nucleotides read TGTGCCAGCAGCTTAGGACAGGGGGCGATTGATACGCAGTATTTT. Amino acid sequence: CASSLGQGAIDTQYF. The chain recombines TRBV7-9 with TRBJ2-3, with 10 bases identical to TRBD1. The CDR3 contains 15 residues. Germline CDR1 SEHNR, CDR2 FQNEAQ (reference sequence). V lost 1 base and J lost 6; bases outside the gene matches: 4.

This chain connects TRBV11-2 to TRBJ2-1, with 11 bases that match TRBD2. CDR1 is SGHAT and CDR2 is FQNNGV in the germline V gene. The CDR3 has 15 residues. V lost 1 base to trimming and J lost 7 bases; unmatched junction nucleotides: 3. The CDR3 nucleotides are TGTGCCAGCAGCTTAGGTCCTAGCGGGGGGAATGAGCAGTTCTTC. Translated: CASSLGPSGGNEQFF.

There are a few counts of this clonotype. CDR3 nucleotides: TGTGCCAGCATCCCATACACCGGGGAGCTGTTTTTT. Protein: CASIPYTGELFF. The genes are TRBV7-9 and TRBJ2-2, with D unresolved. The CDR3 is made up of 12 amino acids. CDR1 is SEHNR and CDR2 is FQNEAQ in the germline V gene (reference sequence). V shed 7 bases and J shed 3 bases, with 6 bases lying between them.